This section outlines one TCR beta chain sequence together with its context. The trim removed 8 bases at V and 4 bases at J, leaving 5 bases unmatched. CDR1 and CDR2 (germline): MGHDK, SYGVNS. This CDR3 spans 13 amino acids. The sample originates from a study of CD8 T cells in Susac syndrome. Roughly 0.45 to 1 ug RNA was reverse transcribed with random hexamers. Amplification of TCR beta CDR3 across 54 Vbeta and 13 Jbeta was performed with immunoSEQ multiplex PCR. A single record per CDR3 protein comes from TCRdb applying MiXCR to the immunoSEQ multiplex PCR reads. Here the sample spans about 430,000 distinct CDR3 sequences, more than 70% being singletons.

The chain joins TRBV25-1 to TRBJ2-3; 8 bases are shared with TRBD1. The receptor was isolated from a human donor with multiple sclerosis. The sample taken for sequencing was CD8+ T cells from PBMCs. The CDR3 DNA reads TGTGCCAGCCGGGACAGGATCTCAGATACGCAGTATTTT. Encoded protein: CASRDRISDTQYF.